Each of the 14 T cell receptor beta chains below was sequenced from the same sample in a study of blood T cell repertoires in COVID-19. The method was immunoSEQ multiplex PCR; TCRdb's version includes in-frame clones alone and lacks a portion of them. The sample lists 95,000 or so clones; around 81% were seen once. The sequenced sample was peripheral blood. The receptors come from a man at least 80 years old with COVID-19, enrolled during active disease.

Written as DNA, the CDR3 is TGTGCCAGTGAAAGGAGCTCCTATAATTCACCCCTCCACTTT. This encodes CASERSSYNSPLHF. This rearrangement joins TRBV5-8 to TRBJ1-6; D gene unclear. In germline, CDR1 is SGHTS, CDR2 YDEGEE. V lost 8 bases and J 0 bases, leaving 9 bases between the germline ends. The CDR3 consists of 14 residues.

The rearrangement links TRBV18 to TRBJ2-7, with no clear D. CDR3 length equals 13 residues. V was clipped by 3 bases and J by 0 bases, with 6 bases between them. From germline, CDR1 is KGHSH and CDR2 LQKENI. In nucleotides, the CDR3 is TGTGCCAGCTCACCTACCAGCTCCTACGAGCAGTACTTC. Translating gives CASSPTSSYEQYF.

The chain has TRBV11-2 and TRBJ2-5; D perhaps matches TRBD1 (5 bases). CDR3 size: 15 residues. The germline V gene encodes CDR1 SGHAT and CDR2 FQNNGV. The V gene lost 5 bases and the J gene lost 1 base, with 14 bases spanning the gap. The CDR3 bases are TGTGCCAGCAGCCCCGGACAACGGATCCAAGAGACCCAGTACTTC. Amino acids: CASSPGQRIQETQYF.

The rearrangement uses TRBV5-1 and TRBJ1-3, with D perhaps TRBD1 (5 bases). The CDR3 sequence is 14 residues long. CDR1 and CDR2 (germline): SGHRS, YFSETQ. V gave up 4 bases and J gave up 0 bases, with 8 bases separating them. The CDR3 nucleotides are TGCGCCAGCAGCACCGACAGCTCTGGAAACACCATATATTTT. Translation gives CASSTDSSGNTIYF.

The chain is built from TRBV11-1 and TRBJ1-1; D unresolved. CDR3 length: 15 amino acids. Germline V gene sequence: CDR1 SGHAT, CDR2 FQDESV (reference sequence). V lost 3 bases, J lost 4 bases, and 15 bases lay in between. The CDR3 DNA reads TGTGCCAGCAGCTTCTCGAGGGCTGGGGTCACTGAAGCTTTCTTT. Amino acids: CASSFSRAGVTEAFF.

The chain employs TRBV7-6 and TRBJ2-5; 8 bases line up with TRBD2. CDR3 size: 16 residues. Germline V CDR1 and CDR2: SGHVS, FNYEAQ. With V trimmed by 1 base and J by 3 bases, 7 bases remained unmatched. CDR3 nucleotides: TGTGCCAGCAGCTTAGGGGTAGCGGGACTAAAAGAGACCCAGTACTTC. Translating it yields CASSLGVAGLKETQYF.

J is TRBJ2-3 and V is TRBV18; no definite D call. V lost 2 bases to trimming and J lost 0 bases, with 9 bases between them. CDR3 length: 15 amino acids. CDR1 KGHSH and CDR2 LQKENI come from the germline V gene. The CDR3 DNA is TGTGCCAGCTCACCAATAGCCTCTAGCACAGATACGCAGTATTTT. This codes for CASSPIASSTDTQYF.

This chain links TRBV11-2 with TRBJ1-1; tentatively, D is TRBD1 (6 bases). The CDR3 is made up of 15 amino acids. The germline CDR1 and CDR2 sequences are SGHAT and FQNNGV. Trimming stripped 4 bases from V and 1 base from J, with 13 bases between. The CDR3 nucleotides are TGTGCCAGCAGCTATTGGGACAACCAGAACACTGAAGCTTTCTTT. Translating it yields CASSYWDNQNTEAFF. Looking up the rest from reference TRBV11-2 and TRBJ1-1 gives the full variable domain: EAGVAQSPRYKIIEKRQSVAFWCNPISGHATLYWYQQILGQGPKLLIQFQNNGVVDDSQLPKDRFSAERLKGVDSTLKIQPAKLEDSAVYLCASSYWDNQNTEAFFGQGTRLTVV.

This clone was counted between two and nine times. The V gene is TRBV5-6, the J gene TRBJ1-2; 8 bases fit TRBD1. This CDR3 region has 15 residues. J was trimmed by 7 bases and V by 4 bases; bases with no gene match: 12. Germline V lookup: CDR1 SGHDT, CDR2 YYEEEE. This CDR3 reads CASSIRTGLSRGYTF. In nucleotides, the CDR3 is TGTGCCAGCAGCATCCGGACAGGGTTGAGTCGTGGCTACACCTTC.

This chain joins TRBV7-6 and TRBJ2-3; D unclear. V lost 2 bases and J lost 2, with 8 bases in between. CDR3 length equals 14 residues. Germline CDR1 reads SGHVS; CDR2 reads FNYEAQ. For the CDR3, the DNA is TGTGCCAGCAGCTTACGCGCGTACACAGATACGCAGTATTTT. Translating it yields CASSLRAYTDTQYF.

This chain's CDR3 is CATEPKRGEKNEQYF. CDR3 nucleotides: TGTGCCACCGAGCCCAAGCGGGGTGAGAAGAACGAGCAGTACTTC. The gene calls are TRBV24-1 and TRBJ2-7; 7 bases agree with TRBD2. This CDR3 comprises 15 residues. V lost 9 bases and J lost 5; bases outside the gene matches: 15. From germline, CDR1 is KGHDR and CDR2 SFDVKD.

The chain combines TRBV23-1 with TRBJ2-2; 9 bases map to TRBD1. TRBV23-1 qualifies as an ORF whose function is uncertain. CDR3 size: 18 residues. V was pared by 4 bases and J by 1 base, with 10 bases of the junction left unmatched. The CDR3 protein is CASSPQTTTGGNTGELFF. CDR3 bases: TGCGCCAGCAGTCCACAGACAACGACAGGGGGGAACACCGGGGAGCTGTTTTTT.

The CDR3 DNA reads as TGCGCCAGCAGTCAAACCCCGAAACTAGCGGGAGGGAACTACGAGCAGTACTTC. It specifies CASSQTPKLAGGNYEQYF. The chain couples TRBV23-1 to TRBJ2-7; TRBD2 agrees at 13 bases. TRBV23-1 is treated as an ORF (open reading frame) with a function not yet certain. The trim removed 2 bases at V and 3 bases at J, leaving 10 bases unmatched. This CDR3 spans 18 amino acids.

This rearrangement joins TRBV7-2 to TRBJ1-2; D perhaps matches TRBD1 (5 bases). Germline V gene data show CDR1 as SGHTA and CDR2 as FQGNSA. Trimming took 5 bases from V and 6 from J, leaving 25 bases between them. The CDR3 is 17 residues long. The CDR3 DNA sequence: TGTGCCAGCAGCCCTGCGATAGTGGACATCGGAGGGGATGGCTACACCTTC. It yields the protein CASSPAIVDIGGDGYTF. The full variable domain, with the rest looked up from reference TRBV7-2 and TRBJ1-2, is GAGVSQSPSNKVTEKGKDVELRCDPISGHTALYWYRQSLGQGLEFLIYFQGNSAPDKSGLPSDRFSAERTGGSVSTLTIQRTQQEDSAVYLCASSPAIVDIGGDGYTFGSGTRLTVV.